This T cell receptor beta chain was recorded in a study of shared clonotypes between healthy human individuals. Broader study findings: Investigators collected only blood, and repertoires in tissues likely differ.

There are 14 residues in the CDR3. V lost 7 bases to trimming and J lost 5 bases; unmatched junction nucleotides: 9. CDR1 and CDR2 from the germline V gene are MNHNS and SASEGT. Subsets obtained from CD4+ cells comprised CD45RA+ naive and CD45RA-negative memory cells. The protocol was immunoSEQ multiplex PCR, while the TCRdb copy is restricted to in-frame clones and leaves out a portion. The sample has hundreds of thousands of clones, approximately 95% seen once; the top ten hold 0.05% to 0.07%. For this clone: Its specificity is not known.

Sequenced material: naive CD4+ T cells sorted from blood. As to subset: CD45RA+ positively selected. The genes are TRBV6-1 and TRBJ2-7, with 9 bases aligning to TRBD2. The clonotype comes from a woman aged 25 to 39 in good health. The CDR3 DNA reads TGTGCCAGCATTCTACTAGCGGGTGCCGACGAGCAGTACTTC. This encodes CASILLAGADEQYF.